The following is a T cell receptor beta chain sequence with its context. Its antigen is still unknown. Library preparation tagged each individual cDNA molecule with a unique molecular identifier. A single record per CDR3 protein comes from TCRdb applying MiXCR to the RACE reads. The sample has roughly 34,000 distinct CDR3 sequences; more than 6% are singletons. The sample originates from a study of human T cells and chemical hapten exposure. Looking at the study overall: Patients, largely female, had alopecia areata, totalis or universalis. Findings and limits, study-wide: Alopecia in all donors means immunity may differ from healthy individuals.

This sample's time point: patch test 1, 2 weeks after DPC sensitization. Treatment given: therapeutic diphenylcyclopropenone sensitization with weekly scalp DPC. Whole blood that had not been fractionated was the source of extracted total RNA. The input for sequencing was whole blood, taken in connection with sensitization to the hapten diphenylcyclopropenone (DPC). The source is a woman in her twenties or thirties with alopecia areata. Some clones in this sample may be carry-over from other donors' samples.

CDR3 sequence: CASSFDSTGELFF. The CDR3 DNA reads TGTGCCAGCAGCTTTGACAGCACCGGGGAGCTGTTTTTT. The J gene is TRBJ2-2, the V gene TRBV7-3, with D tentatively TRBD1 (5 bases). From germline, CDR1 is SGHTA and CDR2 FQGTGA. CDR3 size: 13 residues. V gave up 3 bases and J gave up 4 bases, with 6 bases separating them.